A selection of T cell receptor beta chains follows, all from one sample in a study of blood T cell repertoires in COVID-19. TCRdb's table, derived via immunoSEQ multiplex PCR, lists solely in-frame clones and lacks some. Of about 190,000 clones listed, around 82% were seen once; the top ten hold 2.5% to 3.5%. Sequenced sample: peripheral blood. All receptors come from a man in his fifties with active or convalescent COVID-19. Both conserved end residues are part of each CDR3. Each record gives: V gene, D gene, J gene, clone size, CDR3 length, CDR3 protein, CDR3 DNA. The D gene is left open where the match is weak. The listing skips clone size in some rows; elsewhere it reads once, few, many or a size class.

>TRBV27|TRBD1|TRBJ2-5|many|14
CASSPRTGGETQYF
TGTGCCAGCAGTCCCCGGACAGGGGGAGAGACCCAGTACTTC
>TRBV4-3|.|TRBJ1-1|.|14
CASSQDQGFLEAFF
TGCGCCAGCAGCCAAGATCAGGGTTTCCTTGAAGCTTTCTTT
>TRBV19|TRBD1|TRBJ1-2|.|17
CASTPPTDRGSGYGYTF
TGTGCCAGTACCCCCCCCACGGACAGGGGCTCTGGCTATGGCTACACCTTC
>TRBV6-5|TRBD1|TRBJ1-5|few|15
CASSLGQGSNQPQHF
TGTGCCAGCAGTCTGGGACAGGGTAGCAATCAGCCCCAGCATTTT
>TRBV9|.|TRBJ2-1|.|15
CASSVSGGEYNEQFF
TGTGCCAGCAGCGTATCGGGGGGCGAATACAATGAGCAGTTCTTC
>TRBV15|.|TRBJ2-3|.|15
CATSRDLQGGNTQYF
TGTGCCACCAGCAGAGATTTGCAGGGCGGGAATACGCAGTATTTT
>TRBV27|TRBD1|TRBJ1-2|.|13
CASSLQGAWGYTF
TGTGCCAGCAGTTTGCAGGGGGCGTGGGGCTACACCTTC
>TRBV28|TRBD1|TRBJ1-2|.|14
CASSVTGAYYGYTF
TGTGCCAGCAGTGTGACAGGGGCGTACTATGGCTACACCTTC
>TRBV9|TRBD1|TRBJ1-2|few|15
CASSVGDRGIYGYTF
TGTGCCAGCAGCGTAGGGGACAGGGGAATCTATGGCTACACCTTC
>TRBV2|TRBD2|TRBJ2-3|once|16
CASSEGSGSGTDTQYF
TGTGCCAGCAGTGAAGGTAGCGGGAGCGGCACAGATACGCAGTATTTT
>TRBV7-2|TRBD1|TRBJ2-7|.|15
CASTGGQGNPNEQYF
TGTGCCAGCACCGGAGGACAGGGAAATCCTAACGAGCAGTACTTC
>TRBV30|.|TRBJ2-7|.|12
CAWSVQTYEQYF
TGTGCCTGGAGTGTTCAGACCTACGAGCAGTACTTC
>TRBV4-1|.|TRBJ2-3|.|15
CASSQDAGARDTQYF
TGCGCCAGCAGCCAAGATGCGGGGGCCAGGGATACGCAGTATTTT
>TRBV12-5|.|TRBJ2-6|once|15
CASGLGLSGANVLTF
TGTGCTAGTGGTTTGGGGCTCTCTGGGGCCAACGTCCTGACTTTC
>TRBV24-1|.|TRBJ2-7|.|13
CAKPGWGRYEQYF
TGTGCAAAACCGGGGTGGGGGCGGTACGAGCAGTACTTC
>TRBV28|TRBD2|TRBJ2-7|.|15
CASSSTVGLGTWQYF
TGTGCCAGCAGTTCAACCGTGGGACTAGGTACGTGGCAGTACTTC
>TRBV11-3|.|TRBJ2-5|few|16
CASSLGVGVGEETQYF
TGTGCCAGCAGCTTAGGGGTTGGAGTAGGGGAAGAGACCCAGTACTTC